What follows are 17 T cell receptor beta chains derived from one specimen sequenced in a study of cytomegalovirus exposure and HLA in healthy donors. Primers: 60 Vbeta forward and 13 Jbeta reverse. TCRdb's table, derived via immunoSEQ multiplex PCR, lists solely in-frame clones and lacks some. The sample records roughly 130,000 clones, 74% being singletons. The specimen sequenced was PBMCs. These receptors came from a man younger than 30 in good health and CMV-seropositive.

This rearrangement joins TRBV30 to TRBJ1-4; TRBD1 agrees at 12 bases. The V gene's germline CDR1 is GTSNPN and CDR2 SVGIG (reference sequence). This CDR3 region has 16 residues. V dropped 4 bases and J dropped 7; count of bases not matched to a gene: 10. CDR3 residues: CAWTPTGQGAGEKLFF. Here the CDR3 DNA reads TGTGCCTGGACCCCCACGGGACAGGGGGCAGGTGAAAAACTGTTTTTT.

This clone appeared a single time. The rearrangement joins TRBV20-1 to TRBJ2-1; a possible D gene is TRBD2 (5 bases). Germline V lookup: CDR1 DFQATT, CDR2 SNEGSKA (reference sequence). The V and J ends lost 5 bases and 7 bases respectively, with 6 bases between them. The CDR3 totals 10 residues. The chain's CDR3 is CSAPGNEQFF. The DNA for the CDR3 is TGCAGTGCTCCGGGGAATGAGCAGTTCTTC.

The chain carries TRBV7-9 and TRBJ1-2, with no clear D. Germline V gene sequence: CDR1 SEHNR, CDR2 FQNEAQ (reference sequence). Trimming took 4 bases from V and 4 from J, leaving 16 bases between them. The CDR3 loop spans 15 amino acids. CDR3 nucleotide sequence: TGTGCCAGCAGCTCCGGGCGGGGAGAAGGCTATGGCTACACCTTC. Its protein is CASSSGRGEGYGYTF.

The J gene is TRBJ2-1, the V gene TRBV7-6; tentatively, D is TRBD2 (5 bases). The V and J ends lost 1 base and 4 bases respectively, with 14 bases between them. The length of the CDR3 is 16 residues. The germline V gene has CDR1 SGHVS and CDR2 FNYEAQ. The CDR3 DNA sequence: TGTGCCAGCAGCTTAGAAGCTCGGGAAAGTTACAATGAGCAGTTCTTC. Its protein is CASSLEARESYNEQFF.

The chain is built from TRBV10-3 and TRBJ2-3, with D tentatively TRBD1 (6 bases). Germline CDR1 ENHRY, CDR2 SYGVKD. CDR3 length: 14 amino acids. V was pared by 6 bases and J by 5 bases, with 15 bases between. Here the CDR3 DNA reads TGTGCCATCAGACCCCGATACAGGGAAGATACGCAGTATTTT. This gives the protein CAIRPRYREDTQYF.

The chain carries TRBV5-4 and TRBJ2-5; 7 nucleotides match TRBD2. Germline values: CDR1 SGHNT, CDR2 YYREEE (reference sequence). V lost 3 bases to trimming and J lost 10 bases; unmatched junction nucleotides: 12. The CDR3 has 14 residues. The CDR3 region is CASSSWERGGDQYF. Written as DNA, the CDR3 is TGTGCCAGCAGCTCATGGGAGCGGGGAGGGGACCAGTACTTC.

This rearrangement joins TRBV27 to TRBJ2-5; 12 bases match TRBD2. Germline CDR1 MNHEY, CDR2 SMNVEV (reference sequence). The CDR3 runs to 16 residues. V shed 4 bases, J shed 3 bases, and the junction held 6 bases outside the gene matches. For the CDR3, the DNA is TGTGCCAGCAGTTCCGTCCTAGCGGGAGGGGAAGAGACCCAGTACTTC. Amino acid sequence: CASSSVLAGGEETQYF.

The V and J genes are TRBV2 and TRBJ1-1, with D hard to call. Trimming took 2 bases from V and 4 from J, leaving 11 bases between them. This CDR3 is 14 amino acids long. CDR1 and CDR2 from the germline V gene are SNHLY and FYNNEI. The CDR3 reads CASSERTIGTEAFF. The CDR3 bases are TGTGCCAGCAGTGAAAGAACTATTGGCACTGAAGCTTTCTTT.

The chain couples TRBV28 to TRBJ2-7; the match to TRBD2 covers 13 bases. Germline CDR1 MDHEN, CDR2 SYDVKM. V gave up 9 bases and J gave up 0 bases; unmatched junction bases: 11. The CDR3 loop spans 17 amino acids. This chain's CDR3 is CASRVPGLAGSSYEQYF. CDR3 in DNA: TGTGCCAGTCGGGTCCCGGGACTAGCGGGATCCTCCTACGAGCAGTACTTC.

V is TRBV28 and J is TRBJ2-3; no clear D. Per the germline V gene, CDR1 is MDHEN and CDR2 is SYDVKM. The ends were cut back, 1 base at V and 5 bases at J, with 4 bases in the middle. The CDR3 totals 12 residues. The CDR3 region is CASSLSGDTQYF. CDR3 in DNA: TGTGCCAGCAGTTTATCGGGAGATACGCAGTATTTT.

The V call is TRBV19, the J call TRBJ1-3; 7 positions match TRBD1. Germline CDR1 is LNHDA and CDR2 is SQIVND (reference sequence). The length of the CDR3 is 19 residues. V trimming: 5 bases; J trimming: 0 bases; junction bases outside the gene matches: 16. The CDR3 bases are TGTGCCAGTAGTCCCCGGGACAGACTCGCCGTAGCCTCTGGAAACACCATATATTTT. Translation gives CASSPRDRLAVASGNTIYF.

CDR3 bases: TGTGCCAGCAACCGGGACAGCTATGGCTACACCTTC. Translating it yields CASNRDSYGYTF. This chain uses TRBV2 with TRBJ1-2; 7 nucleotides agree with TRBD1. Germline V CDR1 and CDR2: SNHLY, FYNNEI. V dropped 7 bases and J dropped 4; count of bases not matched to a gene: 3. The CDR3 is made up of 12 amino acids.

The rearrangement joins TRBV27 to TRBJ1-1, with D hard to call. The CDR3 has 13 residues. V shed 3 bases and J shed 8 bases, with 13 bases lying between them. Germline V gene data show CDR1 as MNHEY and CDR2 as SMNVEV (reference sequence). The CDR3: CASSFDGVTEAFF. In DNA form, the CDR3 reads TGTGCCAGCAGTTTTGACGGGGTCACCGAAGCTTTCTTT.

The gene calls are TRBV9 and TRBJ2-1, with D tentatively TRBD2 (6 bases). The length of the CDR3 is 14 residues. The germline gives CDR1 SGDLS, CDR2 YYNGEE. Trimming pared 4 bases from V and 8 bases from J, leaving 16 bases between. CDR3 bases: TGTGCCAGCAGCACCTCCATCCGACTAGATGAGCAGTTCTTC. Its protein product is CASSTSIRLDEQFF.

This clone has a handful of counts. The chain employs TRBV7-8 and TRBJ1-4; weak D call: TRBD1 (5 bases). The germline V gene encodes CDR1 SGHVS and CDR2 FQNEAQ. With 4 bases removed from V and 13 bases from J, the gap between germline ends came to 22 bases. The CDR3 is made up of 15 amino acids. CDR3 DNA sequence: TGTGCCAGCAGCTACCTGGCGGGACCCCAAACGGGACTGTTTTTT. This encodes CASSYLAGPQTGLFF.

CDR3 sequence reads: CASSSPPAGSYEQYF. The CDR3 nucleotides read TGTGCCAGCAGCTCCCCCCCAGCGGGATCCTACGAGCAGTACTTC. The rearrangement links TRBV7-2 to TRBJ2-5; the match to TRBD2 covers 7 bases. The tail of the sequence fits TRBJ2-7 better, so the J call may be wrong. CDR1 and CDR2 from the germline V gene are SGHTA and FQGNSA. This CDR3 is 15 amino acids long.

This clone showed up just once. The chain couples TRBV27 to TRBJ2-1; 10 positions agree with TRBD2. This CDR3 spans 16 amino acids. From germline, CDR1 is MNHEY and CDR2 SMNVEV (reference sequence). V gave up 10 bases and J gave up 7 bases; unmatched junction bases: 16. The CDR3 here is CATQELAGVLGNEQFF. The CDR3 nucleotides are TGTGCCACACAGGAGCTAGCGGGGGTCCTGGGGAATGAGCAGTTCTTC.